These 17 T cell receptor beta chains came from one sample sequenced in a study of EBV T-cell therapy then PD-1 blockade in nasopharyngeal carcinoma. Treatment denoted: AdE1-LMPpoly-expanded autologous EBV-specific T-cell therapy followed by anti-PD-1 nivolumab. Here immunoSEQ multiplex PCR was the method, and the copy in TCRdb shows in-frame clones only, minus some. The data show 25,000 or so clones, 84% seen once. No cognate antigen is known for these TCRs. The specimen comprised CD8+ T cells from blood, sampled at approximately day 62 from a patient whose treatment included autologous EBV-specific T cells and nivolumab. All receptors come from a man aged 35 to 55 with nasopharyngeal carcinoma.

This clone was seen a few times. The chain employs TRBV9 and TRBJ1-6; the match to TRBD1 covers 7 bases. V lost 2 bases and J lost 7; bases outside the gene matches: 6. The germline gives CDR1 SGDLS, CDR2 YYNGEE. This CDR3 has 15 residues. CDR3 protein: CASSVEPGGNSPLHF. In DNA, the CDR3 is TGTGCCAGCAGCGTCGAACCAGGGGGGAATTCACCCCTCCACTTT.

Turning to this clone: This CDR3 is also generated by other DNA sequences in the sample. The chain links TRBV7-9 to TRBJ2-3; the D is unclear. V was clipped by 2 bases and J by 2 bases, with 5 bases between them. Germline lookup yields CDR1 SEHNR and CDR2 FQNEAQ (reference sequence). This CDR3 has 13 amino acids. The CDR3 region is CASSLLSTDTQYF. The CDR3 DNA sequence: TGTGCCAGCAGCTTACTCTCCACAGATACGCAGTATTTT.

The J gene is TRBJ2-1, the V gene TRBV10-1; the D gene is possibly TRBD1 (8 bases). The CDR3 totals 16 residues. The germline gives CDR1 WNHNN, CDR2 SYGVQD (reference sequence). Trimming took off 3 bases at V and 6 bases at J, with 18 bases between the two ends. CDR3 DNA sequence: TGCGCCAGCAGTGATTGGACAGGGAGGGCAACCAATGAGCAGTTCTTC. Translation: CASSDWTGRATNEQFF.

The rearrangement uses TRBV6-2 or TRBV6-3 and TRBJ1-6; D gene uncertain. The CDR3 is made up of 17 amino acids. Germline V gene lookup returns CDR1 MNHEY and CDR2 SVGEGT. Trimming removed 0 bases from V and 0 bases from J, with 9 bases in between. The CDR3: CASSYSAGSSYNSPLHF. CDR3 DNA sequence: TGTGCCAGCAGTTACTCGGCCGGAAGCTCCTATAATTCACCCCTCCACTTT.

This clone was counted once. V is TRBV6-2 or TRBV6-3 and J is TRBJ2-1; 9 nucleotides match TRBD1. This CDR3 comprises 15 residues. V gave up 5 bases and J gave up 6 bases; unmatched junction bases: 8. Per germline, CDR1 MNHEY and CDR2 SVGEGT. The CDR3 DNA reads TGTGCCAGCAGTCTACGGGACAGGGAGGTCAATGAGCAGTTCTTC. It encodes CASSLRDREVNEQFF.

The chain employs TRBV5-8 and TRBJ2-3, with TRBD1 as a possible D gene (5 bases). Trimming took 0 bases from V and 2 from J, leaving 7 bases between them. The CDR3 runs 14 residues. Germline CDR1 and CDR2: SGHTS and YDEGEE. The CDR3 bases are TGTGCCAGCAGCTTGGGACAGACCACAGATACGCAGTATTTT. It yields the protein CASSLGQTTDTQYF.

J is TRBJ1-1 and V is TRBV5-6, with D possibly being TRBD1 (6 bases). Germline V gives CDR1 SGHDT, CDR2 YYEEEE. CDR3 length equals 14 residues. V was clipped by 0 bases and J by 6 bases, with 12 bases between them. The CDR3 region has the DNA TGTGCCAGCAGCTTGGGGCAGGGGAGATCTGAAGCTTTCTTT. Its translation: CASSLGQGRSEAFF.

The chain carries TRBV27 and TRBJ1-5, with TRBD1 identical over 11 bases. Trimming removed 2 bases from V and 6 bases from J; junction bases left unmatched: 3. The CDR3 runs 15 residues. Germline V gives CDR1 MNHEY, CDR2 SMNVEV (reference sequence). CDR3 region: CASSLMGQGVQPQHF. As DNA, the CDR3 is TGTGCCAGCAGTTTAATGGGACAGGGGGTTCAGCCCCAGCATTTT.

V usage is TRBV19 and J usage is TRBJ1-1; D gene ambiguous. The germline V gene encodes CDR1 LNHDA and CDR2 SQIVND (reference sequence). The CDR3 contains 11 residues. Between the trimmed V and J ends, which lost 8 bases and 10 bases, there was a span of 14 bases. CDR3 residues: CASWGFLGAFF. In nucleotides, the CDR3 is TGTGCCAGTTGGGGTTTCCTTGGAGCTTTCTTT.

The rearrangement joins TRBV7-9 to TRBJ2-7; D call uncertain. This CDR3 contains 13 residues. Germline assignment: CDR1 SEHNR and CDR2 FQNEAQ (reference sequence). V was clipped by 1 base and J by 3 bases, with 7 bases between them. Written as DNA, the CDR3 is TGTGCCAGCAGCTTAGGGCCACTCTACGAGCAGTACTTC. Protein sequence: CASSLGPLYEQYF.

This clone is a singleton in its sample. The chain recombines TRBV21-1 with TRBJ2-3; TRBD2, the table's D call, was not compared with the DNA. TRBV21-1 is a pseudogene. This CDR3 has 17 amino acids. CDR3 amino acids: CASSKVWRGGRTDTQYF. Written as DNA, the CDR3 is TGTGCCAGCAGCAAAGTGTGGCGGGGGGGGCGCACAGATACGCAGTATTTT.

Comment on this clone: A junction end diverges from the germline sequence, so it may reflect a read error. The chain uses TRBV5-4 and TRBJ2-7; D is possibly TRBD1 (5 bases). Germline CDR1 and CDR2: SGHNT and YYREEE (reference sequence). The CDR3 is 11 residues long. Written as DNA, the CDR3 is TGTGCCAGCAGCTCCGGACATGTACGTTCCTTC. Protein: CASSSGHVRSF. The full variable domain, in which reference TRBV5-4 and TRBJ2-7 provide the parts outside the CDR3, is ETGVTQSPTHLIKTRGQQVTLRCSSQSGHNTVSWYQQALGQGPQFIFQYYREEENGRGNFPPRFSGLQFPNYSSELNVNALELDDSALYLCASSSGHVRSFGPGTRLTVT.

In this sample, this clone turned up once. The chain has TRBV28 and TRBJ2-7, with D perhaps TRBD1 (5 bases). V was clipped by 3 bases and J by 4 bases, with 13 bases between them. Germline CDR1 MDHEN, CDR2 SYDVKM. This CDR3 comprises 14 residues. Written as DNA, the CDR3 is TGTGCCAGCAGTTTCCTTCCAGGGAATTACGAGCAGTACTTC. Translation gives CASSFLPGNYEQYF.

The CDR3 sequence is CASSYSEGPYGYTF. The CDR3 DNA reads TGTGCCAGCAGTTACTCGGAGGGTCCCTATGGCTACACCTTC. This sequence joins TRBV6-6 and TRBJ1-2; D remains ambiguous. CDR1 MNHNY and CDR2 SVGAGI come from the germline V gene (reference sequence). V dropped 0 bases and J dropped 4 bases, with 9 bases sitting between them. This CDR3 region has 14 residues.

CDR3 in DNA: TGCAGTGCGGAACAGGGGACGTGGCAGTACTTC. Its protein product is CSAEQGTWQYF. This chain uses TRBV20-1 with TRBJ2-7, with 7 bases matching TRBD1. This CDR3 region has 11 residues. Per germline, CDR1 DFQATT and CDR2 SNEGSKA (reference sequence). The V and J ends lost 6 bases and 9 bases, in that order; junction bases with no gene match: 8.

The V call is TRBV9, the J call TRBJ2-5; TRBD1 matches 7 bases. This CDR3 is built from 14 residues. J gave up 3 bases and V 3 bases, and 5 bases lay outside the gene matches. The germline V gene has CDR1 SGDLS and CDR2 YYNGEE. CDR3 sequence reads: CASSETGVKETQYF. The CDR3 coding sequence is TGTGCCAGCAGCGAAACAGGGGTAAAAGAGACCCAGTACTTC. The full variable domain, with the rest looked up from reference TRBV9 and TRBJ2-5, is DSGVTQTPKHLITATGQRVTLRCSPRSGDLSVYWYQQSLDQGLQFLIQYYNGEERAKGNILERFSAQQFPDLHSELNLSSLELGDSALYFCASSETGVKETQYFGPGTRLLVL.

This clone was seen once. This chain uses TRBV4-1 with TRBJ2-7, with a possible D match to TRBD1 (6 bases). V was shortened by 3 bases and J by 2 bases, with 11 bases between the two germline ends. The CDR3 extends over 14 amino acids. The germline gives CDR1 MGHRA, CDR2 YSYEKL. As DNA, the CDR3 is TGCGCCAGCAGCCACAGGGGTCCTACCTACGAGCAGTACTTC. Encoded protein: CASSHRGPTYEQYF.